This T cell receptor (beta chain) came from a study of B cell selection in AIRE deficiency. TCRdb's copy holds only in-frame clones and misses some; the assay was immunoSEQ multiplex PCR. The sample lists tens of thousands of clones, approximately 96% occurring once. The sorted conventional CD4 T cells were gated as CD4+CD127+. Germline V lookup: CDR1 MNHEY, CDR2 SVGAGI. Trimming removed 6 bases from V and 11 bases from J, with 22 bases in between. The CDR3 is made up of 14 amino acids. This chain uses TRBV6-5 with TRBJ2-5; TRBD1 might be the D (5 bases). The sequenced sample was conventional CD4+ T cells sorted from PBMCs. The TCR comes from a human donor with AIRE deficiency. The CDR3 nucleotides are TGTGCCAGCAGCCTTGGAACAGGCTCGAGAGAGCAGTACTTC. It specifies CASSLGTGSREQYF.